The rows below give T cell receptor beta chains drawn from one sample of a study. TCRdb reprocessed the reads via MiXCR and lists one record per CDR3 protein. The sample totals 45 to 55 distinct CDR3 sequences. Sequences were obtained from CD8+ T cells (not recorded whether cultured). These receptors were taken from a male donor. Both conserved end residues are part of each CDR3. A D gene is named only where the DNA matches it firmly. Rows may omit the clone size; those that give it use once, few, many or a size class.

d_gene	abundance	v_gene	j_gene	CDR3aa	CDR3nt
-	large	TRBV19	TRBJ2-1	CASSIGEGNGQFF	TGTGCCAGTAGTATAGGTGAAGGGAATGGGCAGTTCTTC
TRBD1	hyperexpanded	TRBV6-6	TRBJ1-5	CASSYPIQGTSNQPQHF	TGTGCCAGCAGTTACCCCATACAGGGGACAAGCAATCAGCCCCAGCATTTT
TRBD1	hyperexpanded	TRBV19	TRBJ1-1	CASSDRANTEAFF	TGTGCCAGTAGCGACAGGGCTAACACTGAAGCTTTCTTT
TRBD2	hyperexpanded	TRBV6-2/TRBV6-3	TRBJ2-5	CASSFHGLAGEETQYF	TGTGCCAGCAGTTTTCACGGACTAGCGGGGGAAGAGACCCAGTACTTC
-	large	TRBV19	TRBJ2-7	CASRGGIEEQYF	TGTGCCAGTAGGGGTGGGATTGAGGAGCAGTACTTC
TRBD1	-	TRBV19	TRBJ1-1	CGSSDRAKTEAFF	TGTGGCAGTAGCGACAGGGCTAAGACTGAAGCTTTCTTT
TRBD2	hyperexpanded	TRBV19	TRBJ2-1	CASSSRSGIEQFF	TGTGCCAGTAGTTCTCGAAGCGGGATTGAGCAGTTCTTC
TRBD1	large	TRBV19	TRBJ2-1	CASSIRGGGEQFF	TGTGCCAGTAGTATACGAGGGGGCGGCGAGCAGTTCTTC
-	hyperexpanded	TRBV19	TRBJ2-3	CASSILGKDTQYF	TGTGCCAGTAGTATACTAGGGAAGGATACGCAGTATTTT
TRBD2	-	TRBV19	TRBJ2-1	CASIPLAGPFNEQFF	TGTGCCAGTATCCCACTAGCGGGGCCTTTCAATGAGCAGTTCTTC